This TCR beta chain appears in the sequencing data of a study of Ad26.COV2.S vaccination and SARS-CoV-2 variants. Study-wide context: Trial arm assignment for the donor was COV1001 Ad26.COV2.S. In the study, Ad26.COV2.S was injected intramuscularly once, or twice 56 days apart. Study-wide points: Ad26.COV2.S recipients had broader spike-specific TCRs (P = 0.0014). It was reported that spike-specific CD8+ and CD4+ T cell responses were substantially broad after vaccination.

Treatment meaning: 15 to 20 received Ad26.COV2.S at low or high dose, single or two shots; 5 received placebo; per-sample allocation not given. Collection of samples fell on day 63 after the first vaccine or placebo injection. Of note for this clone: As yet, its antigen is unknown.

V shed 2 bases and J shed 6 bases, with 23 bases lying between them. The CDR3 length is 16 residues. Germline-derived CDR1 and CDR2 are GTSNPN and SVGIG (reference sequence). Assay used: immunoSEQ multiplex PCR; TCRdb lists only in-frame clones, some missing. The sample carries 430,000 or so clones, nearly 90% recorded once. J is TRBJ2-7 and V is TRBV30, with a tentative D call TRBD2 (5 bases). The receptor's source is a person aged 18 to 65 who received the Ad26.COV2.S COVID-19 vaccine or a placebo. This specimen was peripheral blood, taken in a trial of Ad26.COV2.S vaccine versus placebo. The CDR3 region has the DNA TGTGCCTGGAGTCCCCGCCGGGGTAGCTACCATATCGAGCAGTACTTC. Its translation is CAWSPRRGSYHIEQYF.